Listed below are T cell receptor beta chains from one sample, sequenced in a study of shared clonotypes between healthy human individuals. Clones were sequenced by immunoSEQ multiplex PCR, and TCRdb holds only the in-frame ones, with some missing. The sample lists 950,000 to 1,200,000 clones, about 80% occurring once. The material sequenced was memory CD4+ T cells from PBMCs. The receptors originated from a man younger than 35 in good health. Some clones in this sample may be carry-over from other donors' samples. Each CDR3 is given with its conserved first and last residue. A D gene is named only where the DNA matches it firmly. Size values are once, few and many counts, or a class for expanded clones, and some rows have none.

d_gene,j_gene,v_gene,abundance,CDR3aa,CDR3nt
NA,TRBJ2-2,TRBV7-9,NA,CASSLGGQPGELFF,TGTGCCAGCAGCTTAGGGGGACAACCCGGGGAGCTGTTTTTT
TRBD2,TRBJ2-1,TRBV2,NA,CASSEVASGNEQFF,TGTGCCAGCAGTGAAGTCGCTAGCGGGAATGAGCAGTTCTTC
NA,TRBJ1-2,TRBV6-1,NA,CASSEGYPGLGGYTF,TGTGCCAGCAGTGAAGGCTACCCGGGTTTGGGTGGCTACACCTTC
TRBD1,TRBJ1-1,TRBV28,NA,CASSHPTGGVTEAFF,TGTGCCAGCAGCCACCCAACAGGGGGCGTGACTGAAGCTTTCTTT
TRBD2,TRBJ2-2,TRBV5-1,NA,CASSFIAGGPSGELFF,TGCGCCAGCAGCTTCATAGCGGGAGGGCCGAGCGGGGAGCTGTTTTTT
NA,TRBJ2-7,TRBV7-2,NA,CASSSYGGGPIGSEQYF,TGTGCCAGCAGCTCTTACGGCGGCGGTCCGATCGGGTCCGAGCAGTACTTC
NA,TRBJ2-2,TRBV6-4,NA,CASRLKQNTGELFF,TGTGCCAGCAGACTCAAGCAGAACACCGGGGAGCTGTTTTTT
TRBD1,TRBJ2-3,TRBV7-9,NA,CASSRSGGLDTQYF,TGTGCCAGCTCGAGGTCAGGGGGATTAGATACGCAGTATTTT
NA,TRBJ2-7,TRBV5-4,once,CASSSAGKQYF,TGTGCCAGCAGCTCCGCGGGGAAGCAGTACTTC
NA,TRBJ2-2,TRBV5-1,NA,CASSSADTGELFF,TGCGCCAGCAGCTCTGCCGACACCGGGGAGCTGTTTTTT
NA,TRBJ2-2,TRBV5-4,NA,CASSWAGLDTGELFF,TGTGCCAGCAGCTGGGCAGGGCTCGACACCGGGGAGCTGTTTTTT
NA,TRBJ1-4,TRBV5-1,NA,CASSLVRGTTNEKLFF,TGCGCCAGCAGCTTGGTTCGGGGGACAACTAATGAAAAACTGTTTTTT
NA,TRBJ2-5,TRBV27,few,CASMKQGFGTQYF,TGTGCCAGCATGAAACAGGGATTCGGGACCCAGTACTTC
NA,TRBJ1-2,TRBV6-5,few,CASSYSSGGDGYTF,TGTGCCAGCAGTTACTCGAGTGGAGGGGACGGCTACACCTTC
NA,TRBJ2-7,TRBV11-3,NA,CASSPGESSYEQYF,TGTGCCAGCAGCCCGGGGGAAAGCTCCTACGAGCAGTACTTC
NA,TRBJ2-7,TRBV19,NA,CASSISGFGGYRQYF,TGTGCCAGTAGTATTTCCGGGTTCGGAGGATATAGGCAGTACTTC
NA,TRBJ2-3,TRBV2,NA,CASAQLHTDTQYF,TGTGCCAGCGCGCAGCTCCACACAGATACGCAGTATTTT
NA,TRBJ2-7,TRBV4-1,NA,CASRQEGSGTYEQYF,TGCGCCAGCAGACAAGAGGGGAGCGGAACCTACGAGCAGTACTTC